A selection of T cell receptor beta chains follows, all from one sample in a study of T cell repertoires in cytomegalovirus infection. TCRdb independently ran MiXCR on the reads; one entry per CDR3 protein. The profile covers 150,000 to 200,000 distinct CDR3 sequences, with roughly 19% appearing a single time and around 2.7% taken by the ten largest. The sample comprised PBMCs. The receptor set was obtained from a human donor in good health (CMV status not recorded). Some clones in this sample may be carry-over from other donors' samples. Both conserved end residues are trimmed from each CDR3. Fields, in order: CDR3 length, V gene, J gene, CDR3 protein.

15	TRBV11-3	TRBJ2-5	ASSPRALWTGEETQY
13	TRBV7-3	TRBJ2-3	ASSPGTGFTDTQY
13	TRBV2	TRBJ2-2	ASIPAAANTGELF
17	TRBV7-2	TRBJ2-7	ASSSPGLAGGFKIYEQY
12	TRBV4-3	TRBJ1-2	ASSQDRLAWSYT
15	TRBV10-3	TRBJ2-3	AISESTGGRSTDTQY
12	TRBV6-2/TRBV6-3	TRBJ2-7	ASSQLAGLREQY
12	TRBV7-9	TRBJ2-3	ASSPEYSTDTQY
13	TRBV7-9	TRBJ2-1	ASSLFLAVINEQF
15	TRBV12-3/TRBV12-4	TRBJ2-3	ASSPFPQGMSTDTQY
16	TRBV4-1	TRBJ2-1	ASSQDPGAPSSYNEQF
13	TRBV7-2	TRBJ1-2	GSSLGSLGGDGYT
11	TRBV7-2	TRBJ2-2	ASSPRANGELF
15	TRBV25-1	TRBJ2-6	ASIGPAPGSGANVLT
13	TRBV7-9	TRBJ2-3	ASILSRGYLDTQY
9	TRBV30	TRBJ1-2	AGGEIYGYT
11	TRBV7-2	TRBJ1-2	ASSLADNYGYT
11	TRBV6-6	TRBJ2-1	ASSWLVYNEQF
11	TRBV6-1	TRBJ2-7	ASSERGVGEQY
10	TRBV20-1	TRBJ1-4	SAPGSNEKLF
14	TRBV18	TRBJ1-5	ASSPPTTGVNQPQH
16	TRBV7-6	TRBJ2-2	ASSHLGTGGASTGELF
13	TRBV5-4	TRBJ2-1	ASSLNRDPYNEQF
15	TRBV5-1	TRBJ2-3	ASSLGARAGGTDTQY
12	TRBV12-3/TRBV12-4	TRBJ1-2	ASSNQRGTDGYT
14	TRBV6-2/TRBV6-3	TRBJ2-3	ASSELTGGRADTQY
11	TRBV25-1	TRBJ1-2	ASSGQGGGGYT
12	TRBV5-1	TRBJ2-7	ASSSLGQAYEQY
14	TRBV7-2	TRBJ2-5	ASSLVSSGRGETQY
10	TRBV28	TRBJ1-5	ASAQGSQPQH
13	TRBV18	TRBJ2-1	ASSPMGSSYNEQF
12	TRBV2	TRBJ2-5	ASSGTGTQETQY
13	TRBV5-4	TRBJ2-7	ASSLEGPRGNEQY
10	TRBV12-3/TRBV12-4	TRBJ2-1	ASSIHNNEQF
13	TRBV30	TRBJ1-5	AWSTDSSPNQPQH
14	TRBV6-5	TRBJ2-5	ASSYSSWGTGGTQY
16	TRBV6-1	TRBJ1-3	ASSGGIRGTGVGNTIY
17	TRBV25-1	TRBJ1-4	ASTGRDRGSRATNEKLF
14	TRBV7-9	TRBJ1-6	ASSQWDRASNSPLH
12	TRBV7-9	TRBJ2-5	ASSSPGPQETQY
11	TRBV27	TRBJ1-1	ASSLSAGEVAF
13	TRBV7-2	TRBJ1-2	ASSEGTGAGYGYT
17	TRBV6-5	TRBJ2-6	ASSSYQVWGAAGANVLT
12	TRBV25-1	TRBJ2-7	ASSGQTDSYEQY
13	TRBV7-3	TRBJ1-1	ASSLGQRSGTEAF
13	TRBV20-1	TRBJ2-1	SAPLYLYSYNEQF
13	TRBV7-2	TRBJ1-1	ASSPPGLGGTEAF